This TCR beta chain emerged from a study of T cells in Graves' hyperthyroidism and ophthalmopathy. It was RNA transcripts that yielded the amplified TCR beta CDR3 regions. First-round RT-PCR targeting the TCR CDR3 was performed with the HTBI primer set. TCRdb itself ran the multiplex PCR reads through MiXCR, one entry per CDR3 protein. This sample has roughly 200,000 distinct CDR3 sequences, with around 17% found just once. The sequence was obtained from a woman between 50 and 59 years old with Graves' hyperthyroidism. The sequenced sample was blood.

CDR3 amino acids: CASSQDFGLADQFF. The CDR3 region has the DNA TGCGCCAGCAGCCAAGATTTTGGTCTAGCGGACCAGTTCTTC. This chain links TRBV4-1 with TRBJ2-1, with 7 bases that match TRBD2. This CDR3 region has 14 residues. CDR1 and CDR2 from the germline V gene are MGHRA and YSYEKL. With V trimmed by 0 bases and J by 13 bases, 9 bases remained unmatched.